These 25 T cell receptor beta chains share one sample of origin, sequenced in a study of blood T cell repertoires in COVID-19. Sequencing used immunoSEQ multiplex PCR; TCRdb keeps in-frame clones, though not all of them. The sample records 88,000 or so clones, approximately 86% being singletons. Material for sequencing was peripheral blood. These receptors all stem from a man in his 60s with acute or convalescent COVID-19.

This clone has only a few counts. J is TRBJ1-1 and V is TRBV2; no clear D gene. CDR1 and CDR2 (germline): SNHLY, FYNNEI. V shed 7 bases and J shed 0 bases, with 12 bases lying between them. The CDR3 extends over 14 amino acids. CDR3 bases: TGTGCCAGCACTATAGGACTCATGAACACTGAAGCTTTCTTT. It encodes CASTIGLMNTEAFF.

The V call is TRBV20-1, the J call TRBJ2-7, with 11 positions matching TRBD2. Germline V gene sequence: CDR1 DFQATT, CDR2 SNEGSKA (reference sequence). The CDR3 is made up of 15 amino acids. The V segment lost 3 bases and the J segment 7 bases; nucleotides outside the gene matches: 11. The DNA of the CDR3 is TGCAGTGCTAGTGGTCTTAGCGGGAGGGCCGAGGAGCAGTACTTC. Translation gives CSASGLSGRAEEQYF.

The V gene is TRBV27, the J gene TRBJ2-1, with 9 positions matching TRBD1. J gave up 6 bases and V 5 bases, and 2 bases lay outside the gene matches. The CDR3 runs to 13 residues. Germline-derived CDR1 and CDR2 are MNHEY and SMNVEV (reference sequence). CDR3 sequence (DNA): TGTGCCAGCAGTCGGACAGGGGTCAATGAGCAGTTCTTC. This translates into CASSRTGVNEQFF.

The J gene is TRBJ2-3, the V gene TRBV21-1; the table names TRBD2, a call not compared with the DNA. TRBV21-1 is a documented pseudogene. CDR3 length equals 16 residues. CDR3 sequence (DNA): TGTGCCAGCAGCAAAAGGCTAGCGGAACTCACAGATACGCAGTATTTT. Protein: CASSKRLAELTDTQYF.

V is TRBV5-8 and J is TRBJ1-2, with D perhaps matching TRBD1 (5 bases). V lost 4 bases to trimming and J lost 4 bases, with 20 bases between them. Germline assignment: CDR1 SGHTS and CDR2 YDEGEE. The CDR3 extends over 16 amino acids. CDR3: CASSPDPWAGGYGYTF. The CDR3 DNA sequence: TGTGCCAGCAGCCCTGATCCATGGGCCGGGGGCTATGGCTACACCTTC.

The sample holds one count of this clone. This chain links TRBV9 with TRBJ2-3, with TRBD2 identical over 14 bases. Germline CDR1 reads SGDLS; CDR2 reads YYNGEE. The CDR3 totals 16 residues. The V segment lost 0 bases and the J segment 9 bases; nucleotides outside the gene matches: 6. For the CDR3, the DNA is TGTGCCAGCAGCGTAGTGACTAGCGGGGGGGCCGGGACGCAGTATTTT. It yields the protein CASSVVTSGGAGTQYF.

The chain recombines TRBV30 with TRBJ2-1, with 12 bases matching TRBD2. CDR3 length: 16 residues. The germline V gene encodes CDR1 GTSNPN and CDR2 SVGIG (reference sequence). The V segment lost 0 bases and the J segment 10 bases; nucleotides outside the gene matches: 10. The DNA for the CDR3 is TGTGCCTGGAGTGTACGGGCTAGCGGGAGGGCAGGAGAGCAGTTCTTC. Translation gives CAWSVRASGRAGEQFF.

The chain couples TRBV23-1 to TRBJ2-7; TRBD2 aligns across 9 bases. TRBV23-1 is given ORF status, its function remaining uncertain. V lost 4 bases, J lost 5 bases, and 12 bases stayed unmatched. This CDR3 comprises 16 residues. The CDR3 sequence: CASSRGGRAPFDEQYF. The CDR3 bases are TGCGCCAGCAGTCGGGGCGGGAGGGCCCCATTCGACGAGCAGTACTTC.

In nucleotides, the CDR3 is TGTGCCAGCAGTTTTCGCAAGGACAGGGGTGGGGAGCAGTACTTC. This codes for CASSFRKDRGGEQYF. The V and J genes are TRBV6-5 and TRBJ2-7; TRBD1 matches at 9 bases. Trimming took 4 bases from V and 7 from J; bases not matched to a gene: 11. Germline lookup yields CDR1 MNHEY and CDR2 SVGAGI. The CDR3 is 15 residues long.

The chain combines TRBV27 with TRBJ1-6; D perhaps matches TRBD1 (6 bases). Germline V gene lookup returns CDR1 MNHEY and CDR2 SMNVEV (reference sequence). The CDR3 extends over 15 amino acids. Trimming shortened V by 2 bases and J by 9 bases, and 14 bases separated the two germline ends. The CDR3: CASSLRDRWGSPLHF. CDR3 nucleotides: TGTGCCAGCAGTTTACGCGACAGGTGGGGTTCACCCCTCCACTTT.

The chain uses TRBV10-3 and TRBJ2-7; 9 nucleotides agree with TRBD1. CDR3 size: 13 residues. V was clipped by 5 bases and J by 5 bases; unmatched bases: 4. Germline V gives CDR1 ENHRY, CDR2 SYGVKD. CDR3: CAISTGTGNEQYF. The CDR3 DNA is TGTGCCATCAGTACCGGGACAGGGAACGAGCAGTACTTC.

The rearrangement links TRBV29-1 to TRBJ2-5, with a tentative D call TRBD1 (7 bases). The CDR3 contains 12 residues. Looked up from germline, CDR1 is SQVTM and CDR2 is ANQGSEA. Trimming pared 5 bases from V and 4 bases from J, leaving 11 bases between. CDR3 sequence (DNA): TGCAGCGTTAGACAGGGAGGAGAGACCCAGTACTTC. It encodes CSVRQGGETQYF.

This clone was seen only once. This chain uses TRBV7-2 with TRBJ2-7; 8 bases line up with TRBD1. The germline CDR1 and CDR2 sequences are SGHTA and FQGNSA. This CDR3 is 14 amino acids long. The ends lost 3 bases at V and 5 bases at J; junction bases unmatched: 6. CDR3 bases: TGTGCCAGCAGCTTGAACAGGGGGAGCGACGAGCAGTACTTC. Its translation: CASSLNRGSDEQYF.

The chain recombines TRBV5-1 with TRBJ2-4; TRBD2 matches 7 bases. V shed 4 bases and J 0 bases; nucleotides not matched to a gene: 7. In germline, CDR1 is SGHRS, CDR2 YFSETQ. The CDR3 is 16 amino acids. The CDR3 DNA is TGCGCCAGCAGCCAGGGACTACAGCTAGCCAAAAACATTCAGTACTTC. Amino acid sequence: CASSQGLQLAKNIQYF.

The chain combines TRBV6-4 with TRBJ1-1, with TRBD1 matching 9 bases. Unmatched junction bases numbered 9, after V lost 6 bases and J lost 4 bases. The CDR3 consists of 15 residues. The germline V gene has CDR1 MRHNA and CDR2 SNTAGT. CDR3 nucleotide sequence: TGTGCCAGCAGGCAAACAGGGGGCGGGGGCACTGAAGCTTTCTTT. Translating it yields CASRQTGGGGTEAFF.

The genes are TRBV19 and TRBJ1-5; TRBD1 agrees at 10 bases. The CDR3 length is 16 residues. Germline V lookup: CDR1 LNHDA, CDR2 SQIVND (reference sequence). The V and J ends lost 7 bases and 5 bases, in that order; junction bases with no gene match: 11. The CDR3 spells CASTSKGQGIYQPQHF. The CDR3 coding sequence is TGTGCCAGTACTTCAAAGGGACAGGGGATATATCAGCCCCAGCATTTT. The full variable domain, completed using reference TRBV19 and TRBJ1-5, is DGGITQSPKYLFRKEGQNVTLSCEQNLNHDAMYWYRQDPGQGLRLIYYSQIVNDFQKGDIAEGYSVSREKKESFPLTVTSAQKNPTAFYLCASTSKGQGIYQPQHFGDGTRLSIL.

CDR3 protein: CASRGQTYEQYF. As DNA, the CDR3 is TGTGCCAGCAGAGGACAGACCTACGAGCAGTACTTC. V usage is TRBV2 and J usage is TRBJ2-7; a possible D gene is TRBD1 (6 bases). Germline V gene lookup returns CDR1 SNHLY and CDR2 FYNNEI. CDR3 length equals 12 residues. The ends were cut back, 6 bases at V and 2 bases at J, with 8 bases in the middle.

The rearrangement joins TRBV27 to TRBJ2-3; 9 nucleotides agree with TRBD2. The CDR3 consists of 15 residues. The J segment lost 7 bases and the V segment lost 6 bases, leaving 11 bases of the junction unmatched. Germline CDR1 and CDR2: MNHEY and SMNVEV (reference sequence). The DNA of the CDR3 is TGTGCCAGCAGCCCGCCGGGACTAGCTACTAATACGCAGTATTTT. Residues: CASSPPGLATNTQYF.

The chain is built from TRBV15 and TRBJ1-2; the D is unclear. The CDR3 length is 16 residues. V dropped 4 bases and J dropped 0 bases, with 15 bases sitting between them. CDR1 and CDR2 from the germline V gene are LNHNV and YYDKDF (reference sequence). DNA for the CDR3: TGTGCCACCAGCACCGAGGGTGGGGTTGCTAACTATGGCTACACCTTC. This encodes CATSTEGGVANYGYTF.

The chain's CDR3 is CASSLAREQYF. CDR3 sequence (DNA): TGTGCCAGCAGCTTGGCCCGCGAGCAGTACTTC. The chain joins TRBV5-5 to TRBJ2-7; D is unresolved. The germline CDR1 and CDR2 sequences are SGHKS and YYEKEE (reference sequence). There are 11 residues in the CDR3. V lost 0 bases to trimming and J lost 6 bases, with 4 bases between them.

CDR3 nucleotides: TGCAGTGCTAGTAGTGGGCGGGGGGGCTACAATGAGCAGTTCTTC. Amino acid sequence: CSASSGRGGYNEQFF. V gene TRBV20-1 combines with J gene TRBJ2-1, with TRBD2 matching 9 bases. The CDR3 runs 15 residues. With V trimmed by 3 bases and J by 3 bases, 6 bases remained unmatched. CDR1 is DFQATT and CDR2 is SNEGSKA in the germline V gene (reference sequence).

The V gene is TRBV4-1, the J gene TRBJ1-1; D gene unclear. Trimming pared 4 bases from V and 3 bases from J, leaving 18 bases between. Germline CDR1 reads MGHRA; CDR2 reads YSYEKL. The CDR3 sequence is 16 residues long. CDR3 sequence: CASSLRVPPGDTEAFF. The DNA of the CDR3 is TGCGCCAGCAGCCTAAGAGTTCCCCCCGGGGACACTGAAGCTTTCTTT.

This rearrangement joins TRBV13 to TRBJ2-7; D ambiguous. This CDR3 has 14 residues. V lost 3 bases, J lost 0 bases, and 9 bases lay in between. Germline-derived CDR1 and CDR2 are PRHDT and FYEKMQ (reference sequence). The CDR3 here is CASSFGPTSYEQYF. CDR3 bases: TGTGCCAGCAGCTTTGGGCCGACCTCCTACGAGCAGTACTTC.

The V and J genes are TRBV5-4 and TRBJ1-1, with a tentative D call TRBD1 (5 bases). The V end lost 7 bases, the J end lost 9 bases, and 10 bases lay between the germline ends. CDR3 size: 10 residues. Germline-derived CDR1 and CDR2 are SGHNT and YYREEE (reference sequence). In nucleotides, the CDR3 is TGTGCCAGCTCGCGGGACCAAGCTTTCTTT. Protein: CASSRDQAFF.

This rearrangement joins TRBV11-2 to TRBJ1-6; TRBD1 matches 7 bases. From germline, CDR1 is SGHAT and CDR2 FQNNGV. The CDR3 covers 13 residues. V shed 5 bases, J shed 7 bases, and the junction held 2 bases outside the gene matches. This chain's CDR3 is CASSGTENSPLHF. As DNA, the CDR3 is TGTGCCAGCAGCGGGACAGAAAATTCACCCCTCCACTTT.